Sequencing of this T cell receptor (beta chain) was carried out in a study of blood T cell repertoires in COVID-19. In the study overall: The United States, Italy and Spain provided the acute and convalescent COVID-19 samples.

Repertoires were generated with immunoSEQ multiplex PCR, while TCRdb's copy carries only in-frame clones and drops some. In the table there are more than 150,000 clones, about 88% of which are singletons. The germline gives CDR1 MNHEY, CDR2 SVGAGI. CDR3 size: 13 residues. V shed 7 bases and J shed 2 bases, with 11 bases lying between them. V and J are TRBV6-5 and TRBJ2-5; no clear D gene. Sequenced: peripheral blood. The clonotype was recovered from a young man with acute or convalescent COVID-19. CDR3 DNA sequence: TGTGCCAGCACCCACGACAATCAAGAGACCCAGTACTTC. This encodes CASTHDNQETQYF.